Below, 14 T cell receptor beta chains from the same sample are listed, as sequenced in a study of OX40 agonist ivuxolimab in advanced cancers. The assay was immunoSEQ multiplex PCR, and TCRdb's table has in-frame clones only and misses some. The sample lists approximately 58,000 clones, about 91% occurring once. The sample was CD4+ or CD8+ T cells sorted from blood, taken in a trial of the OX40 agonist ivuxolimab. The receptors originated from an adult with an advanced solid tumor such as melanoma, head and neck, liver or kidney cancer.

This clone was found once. DNA of the CDR3: TGCAGCGTTGAAGACACAGTGGTAGATACGCAGTATTTT. Translating it yields CSVEDTVVDTQYF. This chain joins TRBV29-1 and TRBJ2-3; D call uncertain. This CDR3 is 13 amino acids long. Germline CDR1 reads SQVTM; CDR2 reads ANQGSEA. V lost 0 bases and J 5 bases, leaving 9 bases between the germline ends.

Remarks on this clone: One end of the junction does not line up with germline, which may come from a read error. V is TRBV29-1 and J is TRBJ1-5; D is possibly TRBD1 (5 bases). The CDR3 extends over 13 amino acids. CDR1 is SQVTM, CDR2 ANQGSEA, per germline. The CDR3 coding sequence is TGCAGCGTTGGACCAGGGTCGGGTCAGTCCCAGCATTTT. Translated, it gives CSVGPGSGQSQHF.

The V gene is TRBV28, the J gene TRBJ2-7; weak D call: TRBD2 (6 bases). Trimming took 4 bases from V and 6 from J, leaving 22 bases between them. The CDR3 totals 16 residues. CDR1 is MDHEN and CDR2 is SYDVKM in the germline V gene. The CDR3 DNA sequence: TGTGCCAGCAGTTCTCCTACATCGATCCTAGCGAGCGAGCAGTACTTC. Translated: CASSSPTSILASEQYF.

In DNA form, the CDR3 reads TGTGCCAGCAGCTTAGGCGGAGCTAACTATGGCTACACCTTC. Protein product: CASSLGGANYGYTF. This chain connects TRBV7-9 to TRBJ1-2; no definite D call. This CDR3 comprises 14 residues. The germline V and J ends were trimmed by 1 base and 0 bases, with 6 bases remaining between them. Germline CDR1 is SEHNR and CDR2 is FQNEAQ (reference sequence).

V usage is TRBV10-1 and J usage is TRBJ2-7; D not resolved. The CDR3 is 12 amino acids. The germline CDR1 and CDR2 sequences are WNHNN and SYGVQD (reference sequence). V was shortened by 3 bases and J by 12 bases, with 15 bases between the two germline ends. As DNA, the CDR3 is TGCGCCAGCAGTGATTTCGGGTGGCCCGGGTACTTC. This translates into CASSDFGWPGYF.

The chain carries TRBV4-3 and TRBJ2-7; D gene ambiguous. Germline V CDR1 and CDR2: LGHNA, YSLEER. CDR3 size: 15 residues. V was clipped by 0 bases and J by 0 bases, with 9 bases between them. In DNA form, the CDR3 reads TGCGCCAGCAGCCAAGAGGCCGAGAGCTCCTACGAGCAGTACTTC. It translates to CASSQEAESSYEQYF.

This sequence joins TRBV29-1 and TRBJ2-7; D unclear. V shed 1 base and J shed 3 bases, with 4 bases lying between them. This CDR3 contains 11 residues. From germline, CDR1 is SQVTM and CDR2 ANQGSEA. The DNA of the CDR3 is TGCAGCGTTGAAGGGAGCTACGAGCAGTACTTC. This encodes CSVEGSYEQYF.

CDR3 bases: TGTGCCAGCAGCGAACAGCCTAGCACAGATACGCAGTATTTT. Amino acid sequence: CASSEQPSTDTQYF. This chain links TRBV6-1 with TRBJ2-3; D is uncertain. The germline gives CDR1 MNHNS, CDR2 SASEGT. The CDR3 has 14 residues. Trimming pared 6 bases from V and 0 bases from J, leaving 10 bases between.

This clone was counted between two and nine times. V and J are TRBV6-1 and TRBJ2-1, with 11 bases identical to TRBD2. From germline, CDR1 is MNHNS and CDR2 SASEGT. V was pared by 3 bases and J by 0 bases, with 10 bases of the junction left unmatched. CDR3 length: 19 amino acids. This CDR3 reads CASSDVGLAGPSSYNEQFF. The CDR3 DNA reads TGTGCCAGCAGTGACGTAGGACTAGCGGGCCCTAGCTCCTACAATGAGCAGTTCTTC.

The CDR3: CASSPPGELFF. The CDR3 coding sequence is TGTGCCAGCAGCCCCCCGGGGGAGCTGTTTTTT. V is TRBV7-9 and J is TRBJ2-2; unclear D gene. Per germline, CDR1 SEHNR and CDR2 FQNEAQ (reference sequence). V lost 5 bases and J lost 8, with 6 bases in between. The CDR3 is made up of 11 amino acids.

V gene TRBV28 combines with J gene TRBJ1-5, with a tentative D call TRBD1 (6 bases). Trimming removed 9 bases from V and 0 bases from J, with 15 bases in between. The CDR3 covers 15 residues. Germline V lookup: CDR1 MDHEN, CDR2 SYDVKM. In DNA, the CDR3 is TGTGCCAGTACCTGGGACACCGATAGCAATCAGCCCCAGCATTTT. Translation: CASTWDTDSNQPQHF.

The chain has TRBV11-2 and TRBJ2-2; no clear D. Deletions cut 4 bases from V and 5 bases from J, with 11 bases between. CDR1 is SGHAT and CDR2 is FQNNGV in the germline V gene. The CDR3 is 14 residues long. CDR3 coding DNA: TGTGCCAGCAGCTCTGGGGTGGTAACCGGGGAGCTGTTTTTT. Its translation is CASSSGVVTGELFF.

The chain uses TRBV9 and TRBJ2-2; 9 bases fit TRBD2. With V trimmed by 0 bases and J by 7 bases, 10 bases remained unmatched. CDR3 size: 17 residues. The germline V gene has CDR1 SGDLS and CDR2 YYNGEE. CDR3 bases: TGTGCCAGCAGCGTAGGAGGTCTAGCGGGACCTCACGGGGAGCTGTTTTTT. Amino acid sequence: CASSVGGLAGPHGELFF.

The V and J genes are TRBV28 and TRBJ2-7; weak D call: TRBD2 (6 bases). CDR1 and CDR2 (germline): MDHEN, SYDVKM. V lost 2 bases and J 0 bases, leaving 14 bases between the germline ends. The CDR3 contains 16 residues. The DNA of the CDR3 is TGTGCCAGCAGTTTAACGGCGGGCGGGATCTCCTACGAGCAGTACTTC. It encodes CASSLTAGGISYEQYF.